The clone carrying this T cell receptor beta chain occurred a few times. TCRdb redid the calling of the reads with MiXCR, one entry per CDR3 protein. The data hold some 700,000 distinct CDR3 sequences, with roughly 36% observed a single time. The data are from a study of T cell repertoires in cytomegalovirus infection. Trimming at V came to 8 bases and at J to 4 bases, leaving 12 bases not matched to a gene. The CDR3 is 15 amino acids. Germline CDR1 MNHEY, CDR2 SVGAGI. The sequence derives from a human donor in good health (CMV status not recorded). Some clones in this sample may be carry-over from other donors' samples. The sample taken for sequencing was PBMCs. This chain joins TRBV6-5 and TRBJ2-5, with 8 bases aligning to TRBD2. The CDR3 protein is CASETSAQSGETQYF. CDR3 DNA sequence: TGTGCCAGCGAGACTAGCGCGCAATCGGGAGAGACCCAGTACTTC.